The clone carrying this T cell receptor beta chain was counted ten times or more. Its specificity is not known. Both groups were predominantly of Caucasian heritage. Sequencing used immunoSEQ multiplex PCR; TCRdb keeps in-frame clones, though not all of them. Captured here are about 37,000 clones, none seen once; the top ten comprise roughly 3.4%. The sample is drawn from a study of T cell clonality in common variable immunodeficiency. Study-wide points: CVID subjects showed higher TCRbeta clonality than healthy controls. Compared with controls, CVID subjects had fewer shared TCRbeta clones.

The sample taken for sequencing was peripheral blood mononuclear cells. The clonotype originates from a person aged 18 to 75 in good health.

The DNA read from the CDR3 is TGCAGTGCTCTCCCCTTCTCTAGGGGCGCGAACACTGAA. Residues: CSALPFSRGANTE. From start to end, the CDR3 is CSALPFSRGANTEAFF. The chain uses TRBV20-1 and TRBJ1-1; D possibly corresponds to TRBD1 (5 bases). The CDR3 extends 3 residues past the end of the read, so its final part is completed from the germline J gene. This CDR3 has 16 amino acids. CDR1 and CDR2 from the germline V gene are DFQATT and SNEGSKA (reference sequence). V gave up 5 bases and J gave up 1 base, with 20 bases separating them.